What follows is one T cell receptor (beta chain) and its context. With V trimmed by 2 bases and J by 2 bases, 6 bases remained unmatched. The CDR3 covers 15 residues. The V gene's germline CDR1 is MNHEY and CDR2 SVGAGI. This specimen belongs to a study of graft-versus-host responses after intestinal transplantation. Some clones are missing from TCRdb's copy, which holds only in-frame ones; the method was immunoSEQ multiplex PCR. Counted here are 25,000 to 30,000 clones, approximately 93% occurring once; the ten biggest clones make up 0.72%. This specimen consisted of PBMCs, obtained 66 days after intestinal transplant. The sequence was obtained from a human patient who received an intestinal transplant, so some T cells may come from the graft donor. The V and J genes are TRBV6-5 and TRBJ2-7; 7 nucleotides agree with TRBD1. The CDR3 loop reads CASSYGHRGPYEQYF. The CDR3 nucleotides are TGTGCCAGCAGTTACGGTCACAGGGGCCCCTACGAGCAGTACTTC.